The 15 T cell receptor beta chains presented below share a single source sample, sequenced in a study of blood T cell repertoires in COVID-19. Method: immunoSEQ multiplex PCR; TCRdb's copy keeps in-frame clones and lacks some. The repertoire includes 540,000 or so clones, about 89% of them detected once, and roughly 8% sits in the top ten. Sequencing was performed on peripheral blood. The receptor source for this set is a woman aged 45-65 years with COVID-19, enrolled during active disease.

The chain employs TRBV6-5 and TRBJ2-2; tentative D call: TRBD2 (5 bases). V dropped 7 bases and J dropped 3 bases, with 9 bases sitting between them. Looked up from germline, CDR1 is MNHEY and CDR2 is SVGAGI. The CDR3 loop spans 13 amino acids. The CDR3 is CASTGTDTGELFF. The CDR3 DNA sequence: TGTGCCAGCACGGGAACAGACACCGGGGAGCTGTTTTTT.

J is TRBJ2-1 and V is TRBV11-3; 8 bases map to TRBD2. V lost 3 bases and J lost 7; bases outside the gene matches: 2. Germline V gene lookup returns CDR1 SGHNT and CDR2 YENEEA. CDR3 length: 13 amino acids. In DNA, the CDR3 is TGTGCCAGCAGCTTCGGGGGGGCGAATGAGCAGTTCTTC. Amino acid sequence: CASSFGGANEQFF.

The chain joins TRBV19 to TRBJ1-2, with unresolved D. This CDR3 has 17 residues. V was cut by 3 bases and J by 0 bases, with 17 bases left in between. Germline V lookup: CDR1 LNHDA, CDR2 SQIVND (reference sequence). CDR3 DNA sequence: TGTGCCAGTAGTATTCGATTGAATACTCTTGCTAACTATGGCTACACCTTC. Translation: CASSIRLNTLANYGYTF.

The V and J genes are TRBV7-9 and TRBJ2-7; D is unclear. This CDR3 has 12 amino acids. The V gene's germline CDR1 is SEHNR and CDR2 FQNEAQ (reference sequence). V was clipped by 4 bases and J by 3 bases, with 7 bases between them. CDR3 loop: CASSSQYYEQYF. CDR3 nucleotides: TGTGCCAGCAGCTCACAATACTACGAGCAGTACTTC. Full variable domain (outside the CDR3, taken from reference TRBV7-9 and TRBJ2-7): DTGVSQNPRHKITKRGQNVTFRCDPISEHNRLYWYRQTLGQGPEFLTYFQNEAQLEKSRLLSDRFSAERPKGSFSTLEIQRTEQGDSAMYLCASSSQYYEQYFGPGTRLTVT.

This clone was observed a few times. The chain is built from TRBV19 and TRBJ2-7; 7 bases map to TRBD1. The length of the CDR3 is 14 residues. Germline assignment: CDR1 LNHDA and CDR2 SQIVND (reference sequence). V was pared by 3 bases and J by 3 bases, with 5 bases of the junction left unmatched. The CDR3: CASSIYQGVYEQYF. The CDR3 DNA reads TGTGCCAGTAGTATTTACCAGGGGGTCTACGAGCAGTACTTC.

The chain uses TRBV6-5 and TRBJ1-5; D not certain. The germline CDR1 and CDR2 sequences are MNHEY and SVGAGI. The CDR3 is made up of 15 amino acids. V lost 7 bases and J 7 bases, leaving 20 bases between the germline ends. The CDR3 here is CASMSDREGGQPQHF. The DNA of the CDR3 is TGTGCCAGCATGTCCGATCGTGAAGGCGGGCAGCCCCAGCATTTT.

This sequence joins TRBV29-1 and TRBJ1-3; 7 nucleotides line up with TRBD1. J was trimmed by 8 bases and V by 5 bases; bases with no gene match: 9. Germline loops: CDR1 SQVTM, CDR2 ANQGSEA. The CDR3 sequence is 13 residues long. The DNA for the CDR3 is TGCAGCGTTCAAGGGGGCGATGTGGACACCATATATTTT. Its protein product is CSVQGGDVDTIYF.

Notes on this clone: The sample has other DNA sequences that encode this CDR3 too. The genes are TRBV9 and TRBJ1-1; D gene uncertain. Germline V gene data show CDR1 as SGDLS and CDR2 as YYNGEE. There are 13 residues in the CDR3. Trimming shortened V by 0 bases and J by 1 base, and 4 bases separated the two germline ends. CDR3 nucleotides: TGTGCCAGCAGCGTAGACGGGAACACTGAAGCTTTCTTT. This sequence encodes CASSVDGNTEAFF.

The V call is TRBV28, the J call TRBJ1-4, with D hard to call. Germline V CDR1 and CDR2: MDHEN, SYDVKM. The CDR3 covers 15 residues. Trimming shortened V by 2 bases and J by 8 bases, and 15 bases separated the two germline ends. The DNA of the CDR3 is TGTGCCAGCAGTTTACCCCGGCCAGTCGGGGAAAAACTGTTTTTT. Its protein product is CASSLPRPVGEKLFF.

This chain joins TRBV18 and TRBJ1-3; D remains unclear. The CDR3 sequence is 15 residues long. V dropped 6 bases and J dropped 0 bases, with 12 bases sitting between them. From germline, CDR1 is KGHSH and CDR2 LQKENI. The CDR3 protein is CASSPDGSSGNTIYF. The CDR3 bases are TGTGCCAGCTCGCCAGACGGGAGCTCTGGAAACACCATATATTTT.

This clone was seen only a few times. One end of the junction is discordant with germline, which a read error may explain. The chain is built from TRBV2 and TRBJ2-7, with a possible D match to TRBD2 (5 bases). CDR3 length: 14 amino acids. Germline CDR1 SNHLY, CDR2 FYNNEI. CDR3 protein: CASTSGVATNGKDF. The CDR3 nucleotides read TGTGCCAGCACGTCTGGGGTAGCGACGAATGGGAAGGACTTC.

V gene TRBV7-9 combines with J gene TRBJ1-1, with 7 positions matching TRBD1. Trimming removed 7 bases from V and 3 bases from J; junction bases left unmatched: 17. CDR3 length equals 17 residues. Germline lookup yields CDR1 SEHNR and CDR2 FQNEAQ (reference sequence). CDR3 region: CASNPLRDSSGDTEAFF. The CDR3, as DNA: TGTGCCAGCAACCCCTTACGGGACAGCTCGGGGGACACTGAAGCTTTCTTT.

This clone was recorded once. The chain links TRBV9 to TRBJ1-1; 7 bases map to TRBD1. Trimming at V came to 4 bases and at J to 6 bases, leaving 6 bases not matched to a gene. The CDR3 consists of 13 residues. CDR1 and CDR2 (germline): SGDLS, YYNGEE. CDR3 sequence reads: CASSPGQYAEAFF. CDR3 coding DNA: TGTGCCAGCAGCCCGGGACAGTACGCTGAAGCTTTCTTT.

The table lists this clone with a count of one. V and J are TRBV6-6 and TRBJ1-4; 8 positions agree with TRBD1. This CDR3 comprises 15 residues. Per germline, CDR1 MNHNY and CDR2 SVGAGI (reference sequence). The V gene end was trimmed by 2 bases and the J gene end by 4 bases; junction bases not matched to a gene: 3. In DNA, the CDR3 is TGTGCCAGCAGTTACGGGGACAGGAGTAATGAAAAACTGTTTTTT. Protein product: CASSYGDRSNEKLFF.

On this clone itself: Other DNA variants within this sample encode the same CDR3. The chain has TRBV28 and TRBJ1-1; D not certain. From germline, CDR1 is MDHEN and CDR2 SYDVKM. The CDR3 is made up of 11 amino acids. V lost 5 bases and J lost 5, with 6 bases in between. CDR3 DNA sequence: TGTGCCAGCAGTCTCCGGACTGAAGCTTTCTTT. This translates into CASSLRTEAFF.